The 25 T cell receptor beta chains listed next were all sequenced from one sample in a study of early T cells in non-severe SARS-CoV-2 infection. One entry per CDR3 protein results from TCRdb running MiXCR on the 5' RACE reads. This sample has tens of thousands of distinct CDR3 sequences, with about 9.5% found just once. The specimen was whole blood, collected at baseline. These receptors were collected from an adult who was a healthcare worker with PCR-confirmed SARS-CoV-2 infection or an uninfected control (not recorded which).

This clonotype has only a few counts. The V and J genes are TRBV4-3 and TRBJ1-2; the match to TRBD1 covers 8 bases. Germline CDR1 is LGHNA and CDR2 is YSLEER. V lost 3 bases to trimming and J lost 5 bases; unmatched junction nucleotides: 8. The CDR3 has 15 residues. The chain's CDR3 is CASSQTGEGFYGYTF. CDR3 nucleotide sequence: TGCGCCAGCAGCCAGACAGGGGAGGGATTTTATGGCTACACCTTC.

The chain carries TRBV6-6 and TRBJ2-7, with D possibly matching TRBD1 (6 bases). Germline V gives CDR1 MNHNY, CDR2 SVGAGI (reference sequence). The CDR3 is 15 residues long. The V gene lost 6 bases and the J gene lost 2 bases, with 17 bases spanning the gap. The CDR3 sequence is CASSSPGQSPYEQYF. The CDR3 DNA reads as TGTGCCAGCAGCTCCCCCGGACAGAGCCCCTACGAGCAGTACTTC.

CDR3 in amino acids: CASSLEPGSTEAFF. The CDR3 DNA reads TGTGCCAGCAGCTTAGAGCCAGGGAGCACTGAAGCTTTCTTT. This rearrangement joins TRBV11-2 to TRBJ1-1, with TRBD1 as a possible D gene (5 bases). This CDR3 contains 14 residues. Germline CDR1 and CDR2: SGHAT and FQNNGV. Trimming stripped 0 bases from V and 4 bases from J, with 9 bases between.

This clonotype has more than one count but fewer than ten. V gene TRBV4-3 combines with J gene TRBJ2-3, with D perhaps given as TRBD1 or TRBD2 (6 bases each). V dropped 5 bases and J dropped 3 bases, with 21 bases sitting between them. This CDR3 is built from 17 residues. CDR1 and CDR2 from the germline V gene are LGHNA and YSLEER. CDR3: CASSSLRGGGDTDTQYF. In DNA, the CDR3 is TGCGCCAGCAGCTCCCTCCGAGGAGGGGGTGATACAGATACGCAGTATTTT.

This clonotype was seen at least ten times. This chain links TRBV10-3 with TRBJ2-2, with D hard to call. V was cut by 4 bases and J by 0 bases, with 12 bases left in between. The germline V gene encodes CDR1 ENHRY and CDR2 SYGVKD. The length of the CDR3 is 16 residues. The CDR3 sequence: CAISAAGPTNTGELFF. The CDR3 DNA reads as TGTGCCATCAGTGCGGCAGGTCCAACGAACACCGGGGAGCTGTTTTTT.

The J gene is TRBJ1-2, the V gene TRBV4-1; D not certain. This CDR3 is 16 amino acids long. The V gene's germline CDR1 is MGHRA and CDR2 YSYEKL. V lost 0 bases and J lost 9, with 20 bases in between. CDR3 loop: CASSQDWARRSESYTF. The CDR3 DNA is TGCGCCAGCAGCCAAGACTGGGCCCGTCGGTCTGAGAGCTACACCTTC.

There are many counts of this clonotype. V usage is TRBV5-1 and J usage is TRBJ2-7, with 9 positions matching TRBD1. With V trimmed by 4 bases and J by 4 bases, 12 bases remained unmatched. CDR1 and CDR2 (germline): SGHRS, YFSETQ. The CDR3 runs to 16 residues. CDR3 loop: CASSPITGGVRYEQYF. DNA of the CDR3: TGCGCCAGCAGCCCCATCACAGGGGGCGTTAGGTACGAGCAGTACTTC.

This clonotype was recorded a few times. The chain employs TRBV7-7 and TRBJ1-1, with a tentative D call TRBD1 (5 bases). The length of the CDR3 is 13 residues. The germline CDR1 and CDR2 sequences are SSHAT and FNYEAQ (reference sequence). This CDR3 is CATHRQMNTEAFF. The CDR3 region has the DNA TGTGCTACACATCGACAGATGAACACTGAAGCTTTCTTT. Based on the CDR3 plus reference TRBV7-7 and TRBJ1-1, the full variable domain is GAGVSQSPRYKVTKRGQDVTLRCDPISSHATLYWYQQALGQGPEFLTYFNYEAQPDKSGLPSDRFSAERPEGSISTLTIQRTEQRDSAMYRCATHRQMNTEAFFGQGTRLTVV.

Many counts were recorded for this clonotype. The rearrangement joins TRBV4-3 to TRBJ2-3; 10 bases match TRBD2. Germline CDR1 and CDR2: LGHNA and YSLEER. V lost 4 bases to trimming and J lost 5 bases; unmatched junction nucleotides: 15. The CDR3 loop spans 18 amino acids. CDR3 nucleotide sequence: TGCGCCAGCAGCCTCGAGCTAGCGGGGGTAGACAGCGGAGATACGCAGTATTTT. Protein sequence: CASSLELAGVDSGDTQYF.

The chain combines TRBV25-1 with TRBJ2-7; TRBD1 matches 7 bases. The germline gives CDR1 MGHDK, CDR2 SYGVNS. The CDR3 extends over 14 amino acids. V shed 4 bases, J shed 3 bases, and the junction held 6 bases outside the gene matches. Written as DNA, the CDR3 is TGTGCCAGCAGTGCCGGGGACAGCCGCTACGAGCAGTACTTC. Translating it yields CASSAGDSRYEQYF.

This clonotype has more than one count but fewer than ten. The rearrangement uses TRBV7-3 and TRBJ2-1; no definite D call. With 5 bases removed from V and 0 bases from J, the gap between germline ends came to 14 bases. The length of the CDR3 is 16 residues. Germline loops: CDR1 SGHTA, CDR2 FQGTGA. The CDR3 spells CASSPHETASYNEQFF. For the CDR3, the DNA is TGTGCCAGCAGCCCCCACGAGACCGCCTCCTACAATGAGCAGTTCTTC.

This sequence joins TRBV3-1 and TRBJ2-3; D not resolved. The CDR3 spans 15 residues. V lost 1 base to trimming and J lost 5 bases, with 13 bases between them. CDR1 is LGHDT, CDR2 YNNKEL, per germline (reference sequence). CDR3 coding DNA: TGTGCCAGCAGCCAAGCCGGGCCCCTCGGAGATACGCAGTATTTT. Encoded protein: CASSQAGPLGDTQYF.

The chain combines TRBV30 with TRBJ1-1; D ambiguous. The CDR3 is 12 amino acids. CDR1 is GTSNPN and CDR2 is SVGIG in the germline V gene (reference sequence). With 3 bases removed from V and 1 base from J, the gap between germline ends came to 6 bases. CDR3 sequence (DNA): TGTGCCTGGAGGTGGGGGAACACTGAAGCTTTCTTT. Translating gives CAWRWGNTEAFF.

There are many counts of this clonotype. V is TRBV5-4 and J is TRBJ1-5, with a weak D call TRBD1 (5 bases). Germline CDR1 is SGHNT and CDR2 is YYREEE (reference sequence). The CDR3 contains 13 residues. Trimming took 4 bases from V and 6 from J, leaving 11 bases between them. CDR3 residues: CASSRGYGQPQHF. The CDR3 DNA sequence: TGTGCCAGCAGCAGGGGTTACGGTCAGCCCCAGCATTTT.

In its sample, this clonotype was seen a few times. The V and J genes are TRBV9 and TRBJ1-1, with D perhaps matching TRBD1 (6 bases). In germline, CDR1 is SGDLS, CDR2 YYNGEE. The CDR3 has 15 amino acids. The germline V and J ends were trimmed by 3 bases and 1 base, with 13 bases remaining between them. For the CDR3, the DNA is TGTGCCAGCAGCGATTCACAGGGAACGAACACTGAAGCTTTCTTT. It is translated as CASSDSQGTNTEAFF.

In this sample, this clonotype turned up many times. The rearrangement joins TRBV7-9 to TRBJ2-3, with D unclear. CDR1 is SEHNR, CDR2 FQNEAQ, per germline (reference sequence). The CDR3 spans 14 residues. With 7 bases removed from V and 0 bases from J, the gap between germline ends came to 11 bases. CDR3 nucleotide sequence: TGTGCCAGCACCCTTGAAGGGAGCACAGATACGCAGTATTTT. Encoded protein: CASTLEGSTDTQYF. Variable domain in full (rest from reference TRBV7-9 and TRBJ2-3): DTGVSQNPRHKITKRGQNVTFRCDPISEHNRLYWYRQTLGQGPEFLTYFQNEAQLEKSRLLSDRFSAERPKGSFSTLEIQRTEQGDSAMYLCASTLEGSTDTQYFGPGTRLTVL.

The chain carries TRBV20-1 and TRBJ1-1; tentative D call: TRBD1 (5 bases). Germline loops: CDR1 DFQATT, CDR2 SNEGSKA (reference sequence). The ends were cut back, 0 bases at V and 3 bases at J, with 11 bases in the middle. The CDR3 length is 14 residues. The CDR3 region has the DNA TGCAGTGCTAGAGATCAGGGAACGGACACTGAAGCTTTCTTT. Its protein is CSARDQGTDTEAFF.

In its sample, this clonotype was seen many times. The chain has TRBV19 and TRBJ1-2; D might be TRBD1 (5 bases). V was trimmed by 7 bases and J by 1 base, leaving 19 bases between them. Germline V CDR1 and CDR2: LNHDA, SQIVND (reference sequence). The CDR3 is made up of 16 amino acids. Written as DNA, the CDR3 is TGTGCCAGTACCCCGGGCGGGGGAATGTTTAACTATGGCTACACCTTC. Encoded protein: CASTPGGGMFNYGYTF.

Ten or more counts support this clonotype. The genes are TRBV11-1 and TRBJ2-7, with a weak D call TRBD1 (5 bases). CDR1 and CDR2 from the germline V gene are SGHAT and FQDESV (reference sequence). Trimming took off 5 bases at V and 3 bases at J, with 8 bases between the two ends. CDR3 length equals 12 residues. Here the CDR3 DNA reads TGTGCCAGCAGCCAAGACAGCTACGAGCAGTACTTC. Its translation: CASSQDSYEQYF.

This clonotype was picked up a small number of times. V usage is TRBV30 and J usage is TRBJ1-1; 10 nucleotides line up with TRBD1. V trimming: 3 bases; J trimming: 5 bases; junction bases outside the gene matches: 12. The CDR3 is made up of 16 amino acids. Germline V gene sequence: CDR1 GTSNPN, CDR2 SVGIG (reference sequence). The CDR3 loop reads CAWRLPQDRGQTEAFF. In nucleotides, the CDR3 is TGTGCCTGGAGGCTACCCCAAGACAGGGGGCAAACTGAAGCTTTCTTT.

The chain carries TRBV6-2 or TRBV6-3 and TRBJ2-5; D remains ambiguous. CDR3 length equals 15 residues. Trimming pared 2 bases from V and 5 bases from J, leaving 15 bases between. Germline lookup yields CDR1 MNHEY and CDR2 SVGEGT. CDR3 DNA: TGTGCCAGCAGTTACGGGGTGGGTCCGGGCGAGACCCAGTACTTC. Amino acid sequence: CASSYGVGPGETQYF.

This clonotype was observed a few times. The gene calls are TRBV12-3 or TRBV12-4 and TRBJ1-5; 8 bases agree with TRBD1. This CDR3 spans 14 amino acids. The ends lost 5 bases at V and 7 bases at J; junction bases unmatched: 7. The CDR3 DNA sequence: TGTGCCAGCAGTATGACAGGGGTTCAGCAGCCCCAGCATTTT. It is translated as CASSMTGVQQPQHF.

The chain employs TRBV29-1 and TRBJ1-2, with D possibly matching TRBD1 (6 bases). V was shortened by 2 bases and J by 5 bases, with 9 bases between the two germline ends. CDR1 is SQVTM, CDR2 ANQGSEA, per germline. This CDR3 is 12 amino acids long. CDR3: CSVEQQGYGYTF. The CDR3 DNA reads TGCAGCGTTGAACAACAGGGATATGGCTACACCTTC. The full variable domain, in which reference TRBV29-1 and TRBJ1-2 provide the parts outside the CDR3, is SAVISQKPSRDICQRGTSLTIQCQVDSQVTMMFWYRQQPGQSLTLIATANQGSEATYESGFVIDKFPISRPNLTFSTLTVSNMSPEDSSIYLCSVEQQGYGYTFGSGTRLTVV.

Concerning this clonotype itself: The junction departs from the called germline gene at one end, perhaps through a read error. The J gene is TRBJ2-7, the V gene TRBV3-1; 9 nucleotides agree with TRBD2. CDR3 length equals 16 residues. Germline CDR1 is LGHDT and CDR2 is YNNKEL (reference sequence). The CDR3 loop is CGSSQGHSGGTYEQYF. The CDR3 region has the DNA TGTGGCAGCAGCCAAGGGCATAGCGGGGGAACCTACGAGCAGTACTTC.

This clonotype was recorded at least ten times. The CDR3: CASSSPGTHSGNTIYF. DNA of the CDR3: TGTGCCAGCTCCTCTCCCGGGACTCACTCTGGAAACACCATATATTTT. The genes are TRBV18 and TRBJ1-3; TRBD1 might be the D (5 bases). The CDR3 totals 16 residues. The germline gives CDR1 KGHSH, CDR2 LQKENI. Trimming took off 6 bases at V and 0 bases at J, with 15 bases between the two ends. Filled out from reference TRBV18 and TRBJ1-3, the complete variable domain reads NAGVMQNPRHLVRRRGQEARLRCSPMKGHSHVYWYRQLPEEGLKFMVYLQKENIIDESGMPKERFSAEFPKEGPSILRIQQVVRGDSAAYFCASSSPGTHSGNTIYFGEGSWLTVV.